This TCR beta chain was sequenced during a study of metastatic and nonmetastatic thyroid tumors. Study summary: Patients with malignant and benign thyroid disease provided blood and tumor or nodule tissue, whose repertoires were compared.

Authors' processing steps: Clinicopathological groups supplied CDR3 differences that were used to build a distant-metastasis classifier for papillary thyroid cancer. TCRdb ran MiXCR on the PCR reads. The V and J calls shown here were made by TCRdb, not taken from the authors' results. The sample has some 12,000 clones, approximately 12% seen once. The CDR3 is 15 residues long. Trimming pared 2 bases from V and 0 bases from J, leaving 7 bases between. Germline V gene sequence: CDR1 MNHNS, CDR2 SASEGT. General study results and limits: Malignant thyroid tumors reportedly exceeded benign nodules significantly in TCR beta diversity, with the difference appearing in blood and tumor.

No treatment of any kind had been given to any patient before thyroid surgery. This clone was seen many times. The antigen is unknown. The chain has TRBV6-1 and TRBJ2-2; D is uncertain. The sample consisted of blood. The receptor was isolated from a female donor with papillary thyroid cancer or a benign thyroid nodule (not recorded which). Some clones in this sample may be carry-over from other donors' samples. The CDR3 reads CASSESGPNTGELFF. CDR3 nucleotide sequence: TGTGCCAGCAGTGAAAGTGGCCCGAACACCGGGGAGCTGTTTTTT.